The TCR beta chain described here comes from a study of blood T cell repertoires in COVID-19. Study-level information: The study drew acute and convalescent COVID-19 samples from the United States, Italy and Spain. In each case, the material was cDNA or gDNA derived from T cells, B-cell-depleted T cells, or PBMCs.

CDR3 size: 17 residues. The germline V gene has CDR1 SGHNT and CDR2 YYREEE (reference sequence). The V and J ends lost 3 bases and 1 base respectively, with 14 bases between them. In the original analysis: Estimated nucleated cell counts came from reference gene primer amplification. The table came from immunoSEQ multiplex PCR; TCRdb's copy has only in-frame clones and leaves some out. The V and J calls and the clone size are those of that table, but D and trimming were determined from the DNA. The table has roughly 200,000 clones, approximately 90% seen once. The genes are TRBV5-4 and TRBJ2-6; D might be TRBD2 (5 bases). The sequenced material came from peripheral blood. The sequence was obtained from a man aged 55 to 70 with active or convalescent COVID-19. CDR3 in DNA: TGTGCCAGCAGCTCACAGTTCCGGGGATCTGGGGCCAACGTCCTGACTTTC. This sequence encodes CASSSQFRGSGANVLTF.